The T cell receptor beta chain described here comes from a study of human T cells and chemical hapten exposure. Study overall: Patch tests delivered 0.01% DPC to the upper back and were evaluated at 6 days.

Per the original methods: Counts of TCRs in each sample centred on a median of around 92,000 and extended from roughly 25,000 to 750,000. MiXCR, applied by TCRdb to the RACE reads, yields one record per CDR3 protein. Clone size and V and J calls follow TCRdb, not the original study. Among about 160,000 distinct CDR3 sequences listed, about 30% were seen once. This clonotype was detected only a few times. V shed 5 bases and J 7 bases; nucleotides not matched to a gene: 11. Germline V gene sequence: CDR1 MGHDK, CDR2 SYGVNS. This CDR3 comprises 15 residues. Time point indicated: patch test 3, about 24 weeks after DPC sensitization. Treatment described: therapeutic diphenylcyclopropenone sensitization with weekly scalp DPC. Unfractionated whole blood was the source of the extracted total RNA.

The chain combines TRBV25-1 with TRBJ1-2, with 9 bases identical to TRBD1. The starting material was whole blood, obtained in connection with sensitization to the hapten diphenylcyclopropenone (DPC). The clonotype was recovered from a woman younger than 30 with alopecia areata. Some clones in this sample may be carry-over from other donors' samples. The CDR3 DNA is TGTGCCAGCAGTCCTAGGGACAGGGCCGCGGGTGGCTACACCTTC. Protein sequence: CASSPRDRAAGGYTF.